The 22 T cell receptor beta chains in this list originate from one sample, sequenced in a study of long-term antiretroviral therapy in people with HIV. This was the immunoSEQ v3.0 assay at survey level. The table came from immunoSEQ multiplex PCR; TCRdb's copy has only in-frame clones and leaves some out. The sample shows 28,000 or so clones, 84% of them seen only once. This sample comprised unsorted PBMCs, obtained 0.4 years after starting antiretroviral therapy. The receptor set was obtained from a man younger than 35 with HIV.

The rearrangement joins TRBV27 to TRBJ2-1, with TRBD2 identical over 8 bases. CDR1 and CDR2 from the germline V gene are MNHEY and SMNVEV (reference sequence). V lost 2 bases to trimming and J lost 4 bases; unmatched junction nucleotides: 7. The CDR3 consists of 16 residues. CDR3 sequence: CASSLLQRERYNEQFF. The DNA for the CDR3 is TGTGCCAGCAGTTTACTTCAGCGGGAGAGGTACAATGAGCAGTTCTTC.

The gene calls are TRBV19 and TRBJ1-6; no clear D gene. CDR3 length equals 11 residues. Trimming took 4 bases from V and 14 from J, leaving 9 bases between them. Germline-derived CDR1 and CDR2 are LNHDA and SQIVND (reference sequence). CDR3 loop: CASSTGPSLHF. The DNA of the CDR3 is TGTGCCAGTAGTACCGGCCCGTCCCTCCACTTT.

This clone was counted between two and nine times. V gene TRBV2 combines with J gene TRBJ1-5; TRBD1 might be the D (5 bases). The germline V gene encodes CDR1 SNHLY and CDR2 FYNNEI. Trimming pared 2 bases from V and 6 bases from J, leaving 11 bases between. The CDR3 totals 14 residues. The CDR3 region has the DNA TGTGCCAGCAGTGAACAGGGATGGCCTCAGCCCCAGCATTTT. Protein sequence: CASSEQGWPQPQHF.

The chain has TRBV4-3 and TRBJ1-1, with D unclear. V lost 2 bases to trimming and J lost 6 bases, with 7 bases between them. This CDR3 has 12 residues. Germline V gene data show CDR1 as LGHNA and CDR2 as YSLEER. CDR3 nucleotides: TGCGCCAGCAGCCAATCCGGGTCTGAAGCTTTCTTT. Residues: CASSQSGSEAFF.

This chain connects TRBV6-5 to TRBJ2-1; 14 nucleotides match TRBD2. With 5 bases clipped from V and 6 bases from J, the junction kept 3 bases outside the gene matches. The CDR3 runs 15 residues. Germline V gives CDR1 MNHEY, CDR2 SVGAGI. The CDR3 region has the DNA TGTGCCAGCAGTCCAGGACTAGCGGGGGGCAATGAGCAGTTCTTC. It is translated as CASSPGLAGGNEQFF.

V gene TRBV4-1 combines with J gene TRBJ2-7; D gene ambiguous. V was cut by 0 bases and J by 0 bases, with 9 bases left in between. The CDR3 spans 15 residues. Per the germline V gene, CDR1 is MGHRA and CDR2 is YSYEKL. The chain's CDR3 is CASSQEKGDSYEQYF. CDR3 in DNA: TGCGCCAGCAGCCAAGAAAAGGGCGACTCCTACGAGCAGTACTTC.

The CDR3 region is CASGAAPLDDRGSTDTQYF. In nucleotides, the CDR3 is TGTGCCAGCGGCGCGGCGCCCCTAGACGACAGGGGGAGTACAGATACGCAGTATTTT. The chain employs TRBV2 and TRBJ2-3, with 9 nucleotides matching TRBD1. Germline CDR1 is SNHLY and CDR2 is FYNNEI. Trimming removed 8 bases from V and 3 bases from J; junction bases left unmatched: 21. This CDR3 region has 19 residues.

The V and J genes are TRBV28 and TRBJ2-7; 13 bases are a match to TRBD2. In germline, CDR1 is MDHEN, CDR2 SYDVKM. The CDR3 sequence is 18 residues long. V trimming: 3 bases; J trimming: 2 bases; junction bases outside the gene matches: 10. CDR3: CASSFPGLAGTDTYEQYF. In nucleotides, the CDR3 is TGTGCCAGCAGTTTCCCGGGACTAGCGGGAACTGATACCTACGAGCAGTACTTC.

V gene TRBV27 combines with J gene TRBJ2-7, with D possibly matching TRBD1 (6 bases). With 8 bases removed from V and 4 bases from J, the gap between germline ends came to 15 bases. The CDR3 is made up of 13 amino acids. The V gene's germline CDR1 is MNHEY and CDR2 SMNVEV (reference sequence). CDR3 region: CASQRGGRYEQYF. The CDR3 bases are TGTGCCAGCCAGAGAGGGGGTAGATACGAGCAGTACTTC.

This clone was found once. The rearrangement links TRBV10-3 to TRBJ1-3; 9 bases align to TRBD1. The CDR3 is 15 residues long. The J segment lost 4 bases and the V segment lost 9 bases, leaving 10 bases of the junction unmatched. Germline loops: CDR1 ENHRY, CDR2 SYGVKD. This CDR3 is CAIQGTGSTGNTIYF. The DNA of the CDR3 is TGTGCCATTCAGGGGACAGGGTCGACGGGAAACACCATATATTTT.

The V gene is TRBV7-8, the J gene TRBJ1-5; possible D gene TRBD1, 5 bases. V lost 5 bases to trimming and J lost 5 bases, with 22 bases between them. The CDR3 has 17 amino acids. Germline CDR1 and CDR2: SGHVS and FQNEAQ. The CDR3 DNA reads as TGTGCCAGCAGCCCCAGTAGTCAGACAGCCAACGATCAGCCCCAGCATTTT. Translated, it gives CASSPSSQTANDQPQHF.

This clone has only one observation. This chain connects TRBV5-1 to TRBJ1-1, with unresolved D. Germline CDR1 reads SGHRS; CDR2 reads YFSETQ. CDR3 length equals 13 residues. V lost 4 bases to trimming and J lost 2 bases, with 9 bases between them. The CDR3 bases are TGCGCCAGCAGCCGCCTCGAAAACACTGAAGCTTTCTTT. Encoded protein: CASSRLENTEAFF.

This chain joins TRBV25-1 and TRBJ2-7; the match to TRBD1 covers 7 bases. Germline V gene sequence: CDR1 MGHDK, CDR2 SYGVNS. The length of the CDR3 is 15 residues. The V gene end was trimmed by 0 bases and the J gene end by 6 bases; junction bases not matched to a gene: 8. The CDR3 DNA is TGTGCCAGCAGTGAATATGACAGGGCTTATGGCGAGCAGTACTTC. Translating it yields CASSEYDRAYGEQYF.

The chain has TRBV5-6 and TRBJ2-7; the D gene is possibly TRBD1 (6 bases). Germline lookup yields CDR1 SGHDT and CDR2 YYEEEE. The CDR3 length is 12 residues. The ends were cut back, 4 bases at V and 6 bases at J, with 11 bases in the middle. The CDR3 region has the DNA TGTGCCAGCAGCAGAAAGGACAGCGAGCAGTACTTC. The encoded protein is CASSRKDSEQYF.

J is TRBJ1-2 and V is TRBV7-9; no definite D call. Trimming took 7 bases from V and 0 from J, leaving 12 bases between them. There are 14 residues in the CDR3. The germline gives CDR1 SEHNR, CDR2 FQNEAQ (reference sequence). CDR3 bases: TGTGCCAGCACCCCCTTTGGAACTAACTATGGCTACACCTTC. This codes for CASTPFGTNYGYTF.

This chain uses TRBV20-1 with TRBJ2-7; TRBD1 matches at 7 bases. CDR3 size: 11 residues. The junction had 4 bases not matched to a gene; V was cut back by 6 bases and J by 5 bases. Germline V gene data show CDR1 as DFQATT and CDR2 as SNEGSKA (reference sequence). The CDR3 DNA reads TGCAGTGCCCGGACAGGTAACGAGCAGTACTTC. Residues: CSARTGNEQYF.

This chain joins TRBV5-6 and TRBJ2-2; the D gene is possibly TRBD1 (6 bases). The CDR3 spans 17 residues. V was shortened by 4 bases and J by 8 bases, with 24 bases between the two germline ends. Germline CDR1 and CDR2: SGHDT and YYEEEE. The CDR3 sequence is CASSPSRTESVRGELFF. CDR3 nucleotide sequence: TGTGCCAGCAGCCCTTCGCGGACAGAAAGCGTAAGGGGGGAGCTGTTTTTT.

The genes are TRBV27 and TRBJ2-7, with D perhaps TRBD1 (6 bases). The CDR3 spans 14 residues. V was pared by 5 bases and J by 1 base, with 12 bases between. Germline V gene sequence: CDR1 MNHEY, CDR2 SMNVEV (reference sequence). CDR3 residues: CASSPLQGSYEQYF. CDR3 sequence (DNA): TGTGCCAGCAGTCCCTTACAGGGATCCTACGAGCAGTACTTC.

The chain is built from TRBV7-9 and TRBJ2-5; a weak D match, TRBD2 (6 bases). V gave up 5 bases and J gave up 4 bases, with 20 bases separating them. The germline gives CDR1 SEHNR, CDR2 FQNEAQ (reference sequence). This CDR3 region has 16 residues. CDR3 sequence reads: CASSPSGDPTRETQYF. CDR3 DNA: TGTGCCAGCAGCCCCTCGGGGGACCCTACCAGAGAGACCCAGTACTTC.

This clone turned up a few times. This chain's CDR3 is CASSAGQGVTEAFF. CDR3 bases: TGTGCCAGTTCCGCAGGACAGGGGGTCACTGAAGCTTTCTTT. V gene TRBV27 combines with J gene TRBJ1-1, with TRBD1 matching over 10 bases. Germline V gene data show CDR1 as MNHEY and CDR2 as SMNVEV (reference sequence). V was pared by 9 bases and J by 4 bases, with 8 bases of the junction left unmatched. CDR3 size: 14 residues.

The V call is TRBV9, the J call TRBJ1-2; D remains ambiguous. Per the germline V gene, CDR1 is SGDLS and CDR2 is YYNGEE. V was clipped by 4 bases and J by 4 bases, with 5 bases between them. The CDR3 totals 11 residues. CDR3: CASSTVYGYTF. CDR3 DNA: TGTGCCAGCAGCACGGTCTATGGCTACACCTTC.

This sequence joins TRBV6-5 and TRBJ1-1, with no clear D. The CDR3 contains 14 residues. V was pared by 2 bases and J by 4 bases, with 11 bases between. Germline V gene sequence: CDR1 MNHEY, CDR2 SVGAGI. The DNA of the CDR3 is TGTGCCAGCAGTTACAACACAGTCGGCACTGAAGCTTTCTTT. Encoded protein: CASSYNTVGTEAFF.